This TCR beta chain originates from a study of T-cell memory formation after mild COVID-19. Study-level background: Each donor largely had its own TCR clusters.

This CDR3 is 15 amino acids long. V lost 2 bases and J lost 4, with 14 bases in between. CDR1 and CDR2 (germline): LGHDT, YNNKEL (reference sequence). Findings and caveats of the study: Researchers could not confirm that second-wave clones peaking on day 37 targeted SARS-CoV-2.

This clonotype was recorded many times. Its cognate antigen is unknown. TCRdb re-called the 5' RACE reads through MiXCR, storing one row per CDR3 protein. In the table there are around 370,000 distinct CDR3 sequences, roughly 21% of which are singletons. This chain links TRBV3-1 with TRBJ2-5; D is undetermined. The sequencing input was PBMCs or a T cell subset sorted from them (not recorded which). This receptor was taken from an adult woman who had mild COVID-19 (a few samples of this study predate the infection). Cell type and time point are not known. The CDR3 DNA follows: TGTGCCAGCAGCCAACCCCCTGGTAGTGGAGAGACCCAGTACTTC. Translated: CASSQPPGSGETQYF.